This TCR beta chain was recovered during a study of control samples from healthy donors and cancer patients. Using immunoSEQ multiplex PCR, the repertoire was profiled, and TCRdb retains in-frame clones only, with some absent. The table includes over 150,000 clones, around 94% detected once. J gave up 3 bases and V 0 bases, and 14 bases lay outside the gene matches. Germline V gene lookup returns CDR1 SGHTA and CDR2 FQGNSA. The CDR3 length is 20 residues. The sequence was collected from a woman under 30 in good health. The chain links TRBV7-2 to TRBJ2-1; 10 bases line up with TRBD2. Source material: blood. The CDR3 nucleotides are TGTGCCAGCAGCTTAGCCCGACGTAGGGCTAGCGGGAGTAGCTACAATGAGCAGTTCTTC. It yields the protein CASSLARRRASGSSYNEQFF.